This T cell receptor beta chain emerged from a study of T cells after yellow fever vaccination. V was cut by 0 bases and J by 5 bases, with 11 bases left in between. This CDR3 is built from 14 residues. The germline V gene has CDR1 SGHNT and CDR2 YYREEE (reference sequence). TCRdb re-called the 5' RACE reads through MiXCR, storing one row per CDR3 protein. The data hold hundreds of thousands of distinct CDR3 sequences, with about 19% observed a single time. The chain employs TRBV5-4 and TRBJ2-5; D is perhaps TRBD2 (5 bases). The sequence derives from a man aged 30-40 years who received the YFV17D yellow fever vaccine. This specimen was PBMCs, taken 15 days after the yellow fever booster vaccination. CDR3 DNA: TGTGCCAGCAGCTTGGGTCTAGCTTGGGAGACCCAGTACTTC. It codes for CASSLGLAWETQYF.